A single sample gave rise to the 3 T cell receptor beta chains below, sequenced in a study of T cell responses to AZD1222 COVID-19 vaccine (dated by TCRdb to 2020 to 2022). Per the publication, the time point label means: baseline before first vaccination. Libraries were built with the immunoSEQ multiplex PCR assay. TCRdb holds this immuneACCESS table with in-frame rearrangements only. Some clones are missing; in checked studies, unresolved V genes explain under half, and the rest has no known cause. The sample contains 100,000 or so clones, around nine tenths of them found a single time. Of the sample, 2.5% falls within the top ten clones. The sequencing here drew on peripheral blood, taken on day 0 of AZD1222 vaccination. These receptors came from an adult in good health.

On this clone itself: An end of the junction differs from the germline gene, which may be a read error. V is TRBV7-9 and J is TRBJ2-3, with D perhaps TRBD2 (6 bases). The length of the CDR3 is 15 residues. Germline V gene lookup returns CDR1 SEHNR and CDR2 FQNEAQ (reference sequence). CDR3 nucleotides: TGTGCCAGCAGTTTAGGGGACTCGCACACAGATACGCAGTATTTT. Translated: CASSLGDSHTDTQYF.

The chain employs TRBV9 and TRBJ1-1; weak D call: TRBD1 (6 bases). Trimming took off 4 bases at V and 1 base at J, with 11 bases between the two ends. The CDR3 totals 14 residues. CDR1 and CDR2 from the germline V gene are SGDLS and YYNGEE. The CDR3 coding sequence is TGTGCCAGCAGCCCCGGGACAAAGAACACTGAAGCTTTCTTT. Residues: CASSPGTKNTEAFF.

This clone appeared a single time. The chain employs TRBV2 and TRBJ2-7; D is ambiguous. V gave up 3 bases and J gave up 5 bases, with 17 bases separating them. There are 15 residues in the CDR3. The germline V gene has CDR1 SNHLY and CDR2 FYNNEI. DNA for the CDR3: TGTGCCAGCAGTGAGTCGTTGGTCCCGGGCAACGAGCAGTACTTC. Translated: CASSESLVPGNEQYF.